This T cell receptor beta chain was obtained from a study of post-analysis software for immune sequencing data. In the study overall: Recorded subtypes: relapsing-remitting, secondary progressive, progressive-relapsing; some patients unannotated. Notes on the study in general: The study found TRBV5-6, TRBV5-1 and TRBV20-1 among four to six TRBV segments more frequent in patients than controls. Relative to controls, patients with multiple sclerosis showed significantly lower normalized Chao1 diversity.

The TCR beta cDNA libraries carried unique molecular identifiers. With about 0.95 to 10 million T cells as the source, 400,000 to 550,000 cDNA molecules resulted. TCRdb reanalysed the PCR reads using MiXCR and keeps one entry per CDR3 protein. Found here are roughly 600,000 distinct CDR3 sequences, around 40% of them singletons; the top ten hold under 2%. The CDR3 extends over 15 amino acids. V gave up 1 base and J gave up 4 bases, with 11 bases separating them. In regard to this clonotype: Its antigen is not identified.

The TCR was taken from a girl between 10 and 17 years old with multiple sclerosis. The chain recombines TRBV12-3 or TRBV12-4 with TRBJ1-5; perhaps TRBD1 as D (5 bases). Sequencing input: blood. CDR3 protein: CASSLGVPGNQPQHF. The CDR3 DNA sequence: TGTGCCAGCAGTTTAGGGGTACCAGGGAATCAGCCCCAGCATTTT.